The clone carrying this T cell receptor (beta chain) was seen a handful of times. Its antigen is as yet unknown. Out of 10 ml of fresh peripheral blood came the PBMCs. V lost 0 bases, J lost 9 bases, and 8 bases lay in between. This CDR3 comprises 12 residues. Germline V gives CDR1 SGHDT, CDR2 YYEEEE. These data come from a study of T cells in Graves' hyperthyroidism and ophthalmopathy. Whole-study findings and limits: Ophthalmopathy was distinguished from stable hyperthyroidism by 13 V-J signatures.

Regions amplified from RNA transcripts were the TCR beta CDR3 regions. First-round RT-PCR targeting the TCR CDR3 was performed with the HTBI primer set. A single record per CDR3 protein comes from TCRdb applying MiXCR to the multiplex PCR reads. The data show some 300,000 distinct CDR3 sequences, approximately 15% seen once. This TCR was recovered from a young man with Graves' hyperthyroidism. Sequencing used blood. The genes are TRBV5-6 and TRBJ2-3, with unresolved D. The CDR3 protein is CASSLGGWTQYF. CDR3 nucleotide sequence: TGTGCCAGCAGCTTGGGTGGTTGGACGCAGTATTTT.